The entry below gives a single T cell receptor (beta chain) sequence along with its context. As yet, its antigen is unknown. Its ends do not fully match the called genes, so a read error is possible. The sample originates from a study of cytomegalovirus exposure and HLA in healthy donors. The donors gave bone marrow, and they were healthy. Whole-study results and caveats: In an earlier analysis, in approximately 630 donors, most V segments appeared productive either ~87% or ~30% of the time. A link between a missense DCLRE1C variant and TCR beta V- and J-gene trimming emerged from a later analysis. Available immune exposure information was restricted to CMV serostatus only.

PCR primers comprised 60 Vbeta and 13 Jbeta primers. Clones were sequenced by immunoSEQ multiplex PCR, and TCRdb holds only the in-frame ones, with some missing. The data contain some 98,000 clones, roughly three quarters of them singletons. The CDR3 length is 15 residues. Germline values: CDR1 SGHRS, CDR2 YFSETQ. Material for sequencing was PBMCs. This chain joins TRBV5-1 and TRBJ2-3; 7 bases fit TRBD1. This receptor was taken from a middle-aged man in good health and CMV-seronegative. The CDR3 region is CASSSGTEVTGTQYF. The CDR3 DNA sequence: TGCGCCAGCAGCTCGGGGACAGAGGTCACAGGTACGCAGTATTTT.